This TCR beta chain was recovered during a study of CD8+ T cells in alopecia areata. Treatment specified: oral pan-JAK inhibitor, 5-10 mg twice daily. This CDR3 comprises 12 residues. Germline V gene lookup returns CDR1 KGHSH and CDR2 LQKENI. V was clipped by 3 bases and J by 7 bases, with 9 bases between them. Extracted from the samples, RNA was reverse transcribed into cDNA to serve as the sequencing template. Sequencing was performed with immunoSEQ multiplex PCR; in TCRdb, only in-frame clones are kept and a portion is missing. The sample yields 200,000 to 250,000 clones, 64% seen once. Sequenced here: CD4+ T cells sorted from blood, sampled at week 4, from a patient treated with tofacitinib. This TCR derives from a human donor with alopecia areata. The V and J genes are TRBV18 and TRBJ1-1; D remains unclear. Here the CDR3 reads CASSPYEVEAFF. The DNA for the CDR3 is TGTGCCAGCTCACCTTATGAAGTTGAAGCTTTCTTT.